Following are 10 T cell receptor beta chains from one sample sequenced in a study of T-cell memory formation after mild COVID-19 (dated by TCRdb to the early 2020s). To prepare the library, 5' RACE was applied. This sample was sequenced with an Illumina NovaSeq 6000. TCRdb reran the public reads through fastp at Q25 and MiXCR, keeping productive beta chains. CDR3 protein duplicates are merged, each entry listing the most common genes and DNA. The sample has about 560,000 distinct CDR3 sequences on record, more than 15% of them singletons. The ten largest clonotypes hold around 11% of the sample. The material sequenced was PBMCs or a T cell subset sorted from them (not recorded which). The receptors shown here come from an adult woman who had mild COVID-19 (a few samples of this study predate the infection). The sample titles of this study are shuffled in the database, so cell type and time point are left out; the donor was told from shared clones.

This clonotype was recorded a few times. The chain links TRBV7-3 to TRBJ2-1, with 7 bases lining up with TRBD2. Germline trimming cut 4 bases from V and 7 bases from J; bases unmatched to any gene: 7. Germline V gene data show CDR1 as SGHTA and CDR2 as FQGTGA. This CDR3 region has 14 residues. The CDR3 loop is CASSYGGSRNEQFF. CDR3 coding DNA: TGTGCCAGCAGCTACGGCGGGAGTCGAAATGAGCAGTTCTTC.

This clonotype was observed many times. The chain recombines TRBV7-2 with TRBJ2-1; the match to TRBD2 covers 7 bases. In germline, CDR1 is SGHTA, CDR2 FQGNSA. The CDR3 totals 15 residues. V dropped 8 bases and J dropped 5; count of bases not matched to a gene: 12. CDR3 DNA sequence: TGTGCCAGCGGGCCCTGGGGGGGATTACACAATGAGCAGTTCTTC. Protein: CASGPWGGLHNEQFF.

This clonotype came up a few times. V and J are TRBV4-1 and TRBJ2-5; 8 bases match TRBD2. V lost 4 bases to trimming and J lost 2 bases; unmatched junction nucleotides: 9. The CDR3 spans 16 residues. CDR1 is MGHRA, CDR2 YSYEKL, per germline. The CDR3 DNA reads as TGCGCCAGCAGCCGTGGTGGTAGCGGGGTACAAGAGACCCAGTACTTC. This encodes CASSRGGSGVQETQYF.

This rearrangement joins TRBV7-3 to TRBJ2-4; 9 nucleotides agree with TRBD1. The CDR3 is 17 residues long. Germline CDR1 reads SGHTA; CDR2 reads FQGTGA. Trimming cost V 4 bases and J 6 bases; bases outside gene matches: 13. CDR3 DNA: TGTGCCAGCAGCTGGGGACAGGGACAGCTTTTGGGAAACATTCAGTACTTC. Protein sequence: CASSWGQGQLLGNIQYF.

Only a few counts were recorded for this clonotype. The chain is built from TRBV7-3 and TRBJ2-2; either TRBD1 or TRBD2 may fit D (5 bases each). The V and J ends lost 1 base and 2 bases respectively, with 11 bases between them. CDR1 and CDR2 (germline): SGHTA, FQGTGA. The CDR3 spans 16 residues. CDR3 in amino acids: CASSLNPGTNTGELFF. Written as DNA, the CDR3 is TGTGCCAGCAGCTTAAATCCAGGGACCAACACCGGGGAGCTGTTTTTT. Full variable domain (outside the CDR3, taken from reference TRBV7-3 and TRBJ2-2): GAGVSQTPSNKVTEKGKYVELRCDPISGHTALYWYRQSLGQGPEFLIYFQGTGAADDSGLPNDRFFAVRPEGSVSTLKIQRTERGDSAVYLCASSLNPGTNTGELFFGEGSRLTVL.

This clonotype was seen only a few times. V and J are TRBV10-3 and TRBJ2-1; D not certain. The CDR3 has 14 residues. Germline V CDR1 and CDR2: ENHRY, SYGVKD. The V end lost 0 bases, the J end lost 0 bases, and 3 bases lay between the germline ends. The CDR3 DNA reads as TGTGCCATCAGTGAGTCGCACTCCTACAATGAGCAGTTCTTC. Its translation: CAISESHSYNEQFF.

CDR3 bases: TGCGCCAGCAGTGGTTTAGGGTTCCATGAGCAGTTCTTC. This sequence encodes CASSGLGFHEQFF. The chain couples TRBV5-1 to TRBJ2-1; D remains ambiguous. Trimming removed 5 bases at V and 8 bases at J, with 14 bases between. The CDR3 extends over 13 amino acids. Germline V CDR1 and CDR2: SGHRS, YFSETQ.

This chain joins TRBV4-1 and TRBJ2-7; D not resolved. The CDR3 has 15 amino acids. CDR1 is MGHRA and CDR2 is YSYEKL in the germline V gene. The V and J ends lost 5 bases and 0 bases respectively, with 14 bases between them. In DNA, the CDR3 is TGCGCCAGCAGCGGCAGCCCCGAGAGCTCCTACGAGCAGTACTTC. Translating gives CASSGSPESSYEQYF.

The rearrangement links TRBV19 to TRBJ1-5; 11 bases are shared with TRBD1. The CDR3 length is 17 residues. CDR1 is LNHDA and CDR2 is SQIVND in the germline V gene (reference sequence). V dropped 6 bases and J dropped 2; count of bases not matched to a gene: 9. The DNA for the CDR3 is TGTGCCAGTAGCTTGGACAGGGGGCTTTCAGGCAATCAGCCCCAGCATTTT. This translates into CASSLDRGLSGNQPQHF.

This chain uses TRBV6-5 with TRBJ2-1; the match to TRBD2 covers 10 bases. Germline CDR1 MNHEY, CDR2 SVGAGI. Unmatched junction bases numbered 9, after V lost 3 bases and J lost 10 bases. This CDR3 comprises 15 residues. As DNA, the CDR3 is TGTGCCAGCAGTTATCTAGCGGGAGAGGTTAGGGAGCAGTTCTTC. It translates to CASSYLAGEVREQFF.